The entry that follows covers one T cell receptor (beta chain) sequence. Its antigen specificity is not known. Base quality data are lacking; no much larger clone is found one base away. This entry is derived from a study of blood T cell repertoires in COVID-19 (dated by TCRdb to about 2020). Broadly, across the study: Samples from collaborators originated in the United States, Italy and Spain and spanned both the acute and convalescent phases of COVID-19. The prospective study material was composed of cDNA or gDNA derived from T cells, B-cell-depleted T cells, or PBMCs. Deeply sampled blood TCRbeta repertoires from subjects exposed to, actively infected with, or recovered from COVID-19 were included in the dataset. A freely available public database, intended as a resource for researchers studying the immune response to SARS-CoV-2, is where the repertoires were released. The samples were drawn from the first 160 participants of the ongoing ImmuneRACE study and from under 1,500 subjects provided by 6 global collaborators. A de-identified subject ID, COVID-19 status, age in years and sex were almost always included in the sample metadata. Where HLA class I and class II types were available, the types were taken from metadata supplied by the sample provider, not from assay-based typing.

Collaborating institutions collected whole blood in K2EDTA tubes following their own protocols. For TCRbeta analysis, collaborators shipped samples in one of three forms: frozen whole blood, isolated PBMCs, or DNA extracted from either of those sample types. TCRbeta CDR3 regions were amplified from genomic DNA by means of the immunoSEQ Assay, a bias-controlled multiplex PCR. The paper's data handling went like this. The number of nucleated cells in each sample was estimated by amplification of reference gene primers within the assay. Sequence reads were collapsed and filtered to measure the absolute abundance of every unique TCRbeta CDR3 rearrangement. For each sample, productive Simpson clonality was calculated as the square root of Simpson's diversity index across productive rearrangements. TCRdb's version of the immuneACCESS table is confined to in-frame rearrangements and falls short of the full clone set. An unresolved V gene accounts for under half of the shortfall where checked; the remainder is of unknown origin. The DNA was the basis for D and trimming; V, J and clone size are from that table. The sample profile shows 110,000 or so clones; about 85% of them were found once. The ten largest clones represent about 1.6% of the sample.

Summary of the overall study and its limitations: Clinical and demographic metadata were provided uncurated, with the amount varying by source and participant.

V is cut back by 4 bases and J by 5 bases, with 8 bases in the junction unmatched. The CDR3 contains 15 residues, cysteine and phenylalanine counted. Of all the DNA, just the CDR3 is kept, 45 bases in frame from base 1. Reading the germline V gene (reference sequence) gives CDR1 SGHNT and CDR2 YYREEE. Sequenced input: peripheral blood. This receptor was taken from a man aged 50-59 years with acute or convalescent COVID-19. The chain couples TRBV5-4 to TRBJ1-1; TRBD1 matches 10 bases in the middle. For the CDR3, the sequence is CASSPVGQGWTEAFF. The nucleotides are TGTGCCAGCAGCCCGGTGGGACAGGGGTGGACTGAAGCTTTCTTT.